This entry is about one TCR beta chain. Antigen: not known. Only in-frame clones appear in the TCRdb table, and some are missing; sequencing was by immunoSEQ multiplex PCR. This table holds roughly 80,000 clones, 85% to 90% found once. CDR3 length: 12 amino acids. The junction had 1 base not matched to a gene; V was cut back by 5 bases and J by 7 bases. This sample is drawn from a study of T cell responses to AZD1222 COVID-19 vaccine. Study-wide results and caveats: Among those given AZD1222, only 5 to 7 were seropositive at baseline. Regions 160-218 and 743-854 dominated among vaccine-associated CD4 TCRs spanning spike.

This chain joins TRBV12-3 or TRBV12-4 and TRBJ2-2; 7 nucleotides match TRBD2. This clonotype was obtained from an adult who received the AZD1222 COVID-19 vaccine. The sample consisted of peripheral blood, taken 28 days after the second AZD1222 dose. The CDR3 coding sequence is TGTGCCAGCAGTCGGACTAGCGGGGAGCTGTTTTTT. The encoded protein is CASSRTSGELFF.